In this sample, the clone carrying this T cell receptor (beta chain) turned up many times. Its target is unknown. This sample was included in a study of T cell repertoires in cytomegalovirus infection. Study information: Through public TCR beta signatures, both CMV infection and matching HLA type were indicated. Study conclusions and caveats: Summed public TCR beta family frequency identified CMV carriers bearing the relevant HLA. Dominating the ex vivo response were HLA-C-restricted CMV-specific TCR beta clonotypes.

Via MiXCR, TCRdb re-called the reads, giving one row per CDR3 protein. The sample yields 250,000 or so distinct CDR3 sequences, approximately 15% seen once. The sequencing sample was made of CD8+ T cells from PBMCs. This receptor was obtained from a human donor in good health (CMV status not recorded). Some clones in this sample may be carry-over from other donors' samples.

For the CDR3, the DNA is TGTGCCAGCAGCTTCCAGGGAAACGAGCAGTACTTC. This sequence encodes CASSFQGNEQYF. This chain joins TRBV7-8 and TRBJ2-7, with a tentative D call TRBD1 (5 bases). With 3 bases removed from V and 5 bases from J, the gap between germline ends came to 8 bases. Germline CDR1 reads SGHVS; CDR2 reads FQNEAQ. This CDR3 spans 12 amino acids. Drawing the rest from reference TRBV7-8 and TRBJ2-7, the complete variable domain is GAGVSQSPRYKVAKRGQDVALRCDPISGHVSLFWYQQALGQGPEFLTYFQNEAQLDKSGLPSDRFFAERPEGSVSTLKIQRTQQEDSAVYLCASSFQGNEQYFGPGTRLTVT.